What follows describes a single TCR beta chain. This sample was taken from a study of shared clonotypes between healthy human individuals. Trimming took 5 bases from V and 7 from J; bases not matched to a gene: 7. Germline V gene data show CDR1 as MNHNY and CDR2 as SVGAGI (reference sequence). The CDR3 has 14 amino acids. As originally analysed: Without quality scores, immunoSEQ junctional reads could not be filtered like full-length reads. Assay: immunoSEQ multiplex PCR; the TCRdb copy retains only in-frame clones and omits some. Clone size and the V and J calls come from that table; the DNA yielded D and trimming. The sample consists of about 800,000 clones, around 96% of them appearing once. In the naive CD8 group, cells lacked CD45RO and were positively selected for CCR7, so terminally differentiated effector memory CD45RA+ cells were left out.

The clonotype comes from a man aged 30 to 45 in good health. This sequence joins TRBV6-6 and TRBJ2-1; 8 bases line up with TRBD2. The specimen sequenced was naive CD8+ T cells sorted from blood. CDR3 sequence reads: CASSLPGLDNEQFF. CDR3 bases: TGTGCCAGCAGTCTCCCGGGACTAGATAATGAGCAGTTCTTC.